Below, 8 T cell receptor beta chains from the same sample are listed, as sequenced in a study of T-cell memory formation after mild COVID-19. TCRdb used MiXCR to reprocess the 5' RACE reads, holding one entry per CDR3 protein. This table has hundreds of thousands of distinct CDR3 sequences, about a sixth appearing once. Sequencing was carried out using PBMCs or a T cell subset sorted from them (not recorded which). These receptors all stem from an adult woman who had mild COVID-19 (a few samples of this study predate the infection). Cell type and time point are not known.

This chain links TRBV19 with TRBJ2-5; TRBD2 aligns across 14 bases. Germline V CDR1 and CDR2: LNHDA, SQIVND (reference sequence). Germline trimming cut 3 bases from V and 5 bases from J; bases unmatched to any gene: 8. CDR3 length equals 17 residues. DNA for the CDR3: TGTGCCAGTAGTATGATGACTAGCGGGAGGGCCCGGGAGACCCAGTACTTC. This sequence encodes CASSMMTSGRARETQYF.

Only a few counts were recorded for this clonotype. The chain uses TRBV29-1 and TRBJ2-3, with 8 bases that match TRBD1. There are 14 residues in the CDR3. Per the germline V gene, CDR1 is SQVTM and CDR2 is ANQGSEA. V was pared by 7 bases and J by 4 bases, with 10 bases of the junction left unmatched. The chain's CDR3 is CSAYKPGQADTQYF. The CDR3 nucleotides read TGCAGCGCATACAAACCGGGACAGGCAGATACGCAGTATTTT.

The rearrangement uses TRBV30 and TRBJ2-7; no clear D. The CDR3 sequence is 13 residues long. The V gene's germline CDR1 is GTSNPN and CDR2 SVGIG (reference sequence). V was pared by 4 bases and J by 6 bases, with 16 bases between. Written as DNA, the CDR3 is TGTGCCTGGACAGGACGATCCCGACGCGAGCAGTACTTC. As protein: CAWTGRSRREQYF.

This clonotype has more than one count but fewer than ten. J is TRBJ2-7 and V is TRBV24-1; D perhaps matches TRBD2 (5 bases). Germline loops: CDR1 KGHDR, CDR2 SFDVKD. Trimming cost V 2 bases and J 3 bases, with 7 bases left between them. The CDR3 length is 13 residues. CDR3 in DNA: TGTGCCACCAGTGATTCAGGAGGCTACGAGCAGTACTTC. This translates into CATSDSGGYEQYF.

The chain combines TRBV5-5 with TRBJ1-1, with a possible D match to TRBD1 (5 bases). The CDR3 covers 13 residues. Germline CDR1 reads SGHKS; CDR2 reads YYEKEE (reference sequence). Trimming shortened V by 5 bases and J by 1 base, and 9 bases separated the two germline ends. CDR3 loop: CASRGPSNTEAFF. The DNA for the CDR3 is TGTGCCAGCAGGGGACCTTCGAACACTGAAGCTTTCTTT.

The chain joins TRBV4-2 to TRBJ2-1; 14 nucleotides line up with TRBD2. With V trimmed by 3 bases and J by 8 bases, 0 bases remained unmatched. There are 14 residues in the CDR3. Germline CDR1 LGHNA, CDR2 YNFKEQ. CDR3 nucleotides: TGTGCCAGCAGCCAGGGACTAGCGGGAGATGAGCAGTTCTTC. Its translation: CASSQGLAGDEQFF.

This clonotype appeared many times. The J gene is TRBJ2-1, the V gene TRBV24-1, with 8 bases that match TRBD2. Germline V CDR1 and CDR2: KGHDR, SFDVKD. The trim removed 6 bases at V and 6 bases at J, leaving 18 bases unmatched. This CDR3 comprises 18 residues. The CDR3 sequence is CATSLRGGLGTIFNEQFF. The CDR3 nucleotides read TGTGCCACCAGTCTACGGGGGGGATTAGGAACCATTTTCAATGAGCAGTTCTTC.

The sample holds a few counts of this clonotype. The V gene is TRBV29-1, the J gene TRBJ2-4; the match to TRBD2 covers 14 bases. CDR1 and CDR2 (germline): SQVTM, ANQGSEA. CDR3 length: 16 residues. The junction had 7 bases not matched to a gene; V was cut back by 3 bases and J by 6 bases. CDR3 nucleotide sequence: TGCAGCGTTGAGGTCGGGACTAGCGGGAGAGCAAACATTCAGTACTTC. It yields the protein CSVEVGTSGRANIQYF.